One sample yielded the 3 T cell receptor beta chains listed below, sequenced in a study of cytomegalovirus exposure and HLA in healthy donors. Researchers ran the PCR with 60 Vbeta and 13 Jbeta primers. Assay used: immunoSEQ multiplex PCR; TCRdb lists only in-frame clones, some missing. This table holds 130,000 or so clones, 84% found once. What was sequenced was PBMCs. The receptors here all came from a woman between 18 and 30 years old in good health and CMV-seropositive.

V is TRBV7-3 and J is TRBJ2-6; 8 bases align to TRBD1. Germline V gene lookup returns CDR1 SGHTA and CDR2 FQGTGA. This CDR3 has 19 amino acids. The V gene end was trimmed by 7 bases and the J gene end by 0 bases; junction bases not matched to a gene: 14. The CDR3 is CASTPRGGQVISGANVLTF. The CDR3 DNA sequence: TGTGCCAGCACCCCCCGAGGGGGACAGGTTATCTCTGGGGCCAACGTCCTGACTTTC.

This chain uses TRBV28 with TRBJ2-7, with 7 bases lining up with TRBD1. V shed 6 bases and J 3 bases; nucleotides not matched to a gene: 17. This CDR3 has 17 residues. Germline lookup yields CDR1 MDHEN and CDR2 SYDVKM. The DNA of the CDR3 is TGTGCCAGCAGCAGCCGAACCCCTTGGGGACAGAACTACGAGCAGTACTTC. Translating gives CASSSRTPWGQNYEQYF.

In DNA form, the CDR3 reads TGTGCCAGCAGCCCTCAGCGGGGGGGCCTCAGTACAGATACGCAGTATTTT. It encodes CASSPQRGGLSTDTQYF. The chain couples TRBV7-3 to TRBJ2-3, with TRBD2 matching 10 bases. The CDR3 is 17 amino acids. The V segment lost 5 bases and the J segment 3 bases; nucleotides outside the gene matches: 11. Germline CDR1 reads SGHTA; CDR2 reads FQGTGA.